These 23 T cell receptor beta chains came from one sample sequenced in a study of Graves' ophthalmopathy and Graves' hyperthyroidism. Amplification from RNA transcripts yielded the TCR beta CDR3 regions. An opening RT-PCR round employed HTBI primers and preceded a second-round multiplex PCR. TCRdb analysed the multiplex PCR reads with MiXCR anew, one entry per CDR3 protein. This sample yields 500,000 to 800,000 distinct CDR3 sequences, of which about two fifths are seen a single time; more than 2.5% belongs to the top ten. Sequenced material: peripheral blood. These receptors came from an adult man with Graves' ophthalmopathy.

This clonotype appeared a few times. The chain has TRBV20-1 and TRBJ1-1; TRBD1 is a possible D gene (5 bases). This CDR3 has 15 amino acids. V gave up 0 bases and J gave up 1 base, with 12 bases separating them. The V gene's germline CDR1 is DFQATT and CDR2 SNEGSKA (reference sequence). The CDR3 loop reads CSARDAQGRNTEAFF. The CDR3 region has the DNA TGCAGTGCTAGAGATGCCCAGGGAAGGAACACTGAAGCTTTCTTT.

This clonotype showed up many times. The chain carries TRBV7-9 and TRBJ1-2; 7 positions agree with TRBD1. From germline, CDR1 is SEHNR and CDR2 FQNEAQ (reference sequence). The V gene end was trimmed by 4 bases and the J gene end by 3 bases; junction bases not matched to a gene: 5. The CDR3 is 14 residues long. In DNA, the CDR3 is TGTGCCAGCAGCTGGCCCGGGACAGACTATGGCTACACCTTC. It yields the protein CASSWPGTDYGYTF.

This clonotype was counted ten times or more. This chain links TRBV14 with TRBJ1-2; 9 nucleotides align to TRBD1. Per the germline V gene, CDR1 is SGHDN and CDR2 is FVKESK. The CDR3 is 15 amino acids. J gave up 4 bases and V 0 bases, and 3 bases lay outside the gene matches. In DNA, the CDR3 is TGTGCCAGCAGCCAAGATGGGGACAGGGTCTATGGCTACACCTTC. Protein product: CASSQDGDRVYGYTF.

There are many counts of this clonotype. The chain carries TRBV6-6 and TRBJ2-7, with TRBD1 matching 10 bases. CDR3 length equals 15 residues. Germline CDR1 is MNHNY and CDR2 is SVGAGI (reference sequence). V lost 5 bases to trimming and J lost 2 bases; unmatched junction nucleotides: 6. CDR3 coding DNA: TGTGCCAGCAGTCGAGGAGGGACAGGGGCCTACGAGCAGTACTTC. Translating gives CASSRGGTGAYEQYF.

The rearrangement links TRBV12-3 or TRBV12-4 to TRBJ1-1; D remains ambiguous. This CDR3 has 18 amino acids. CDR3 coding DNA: TGTGCTAGTGGTTTGTCCCGAGGCCCCAGAGTCATGAACACTGAAGCTTTCTTT. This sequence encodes CASGLSRGPRVMNTEAFF.

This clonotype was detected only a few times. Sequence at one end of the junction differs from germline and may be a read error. CDR3 sequence (DNA): TGTGCCAGCAGTGAATCCGGGTCCTACGAGCAGTACTTC. Translating gives CASSESGSYEQYF. The chain recombines TRBV10-3 with TRBJ2-7; D uncertain. The length of the CDR3 is 13 residues. The germline gives CDR1 ENHRY, CDR2 SYGVKD.

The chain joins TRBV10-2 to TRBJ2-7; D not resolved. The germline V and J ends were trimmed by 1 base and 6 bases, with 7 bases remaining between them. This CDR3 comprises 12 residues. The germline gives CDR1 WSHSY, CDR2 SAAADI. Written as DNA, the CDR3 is TGCGCCAGCAGTGAGTTGGGTGCCGAGCAGTACTTC. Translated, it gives CASSELGAEQYF.

The DNA for the CDR3 is TGCGCCAGCAGCCAAGATAGCACAACCAAGTACTTC. Its translation is CASSQDSTTKYF. V is TRBV4-1 and J is TRBJ2-7; D is unresolved. CDR3 length: 12 amino acids. In germline, CDR1 is MGHRA, CDR2 YSYEKL. V dropped 0 bases and J dropped 11 bases, with 11 bases sitting between them.

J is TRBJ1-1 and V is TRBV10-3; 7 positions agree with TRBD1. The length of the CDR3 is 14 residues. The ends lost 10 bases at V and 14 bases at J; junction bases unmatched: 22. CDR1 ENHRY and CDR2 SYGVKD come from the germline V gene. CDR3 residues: CASSLQGTVNEQFF. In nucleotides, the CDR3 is TGTGCCAGCAGCCTACAAGGGACAGTCAATGAGCAGTTCTTT.

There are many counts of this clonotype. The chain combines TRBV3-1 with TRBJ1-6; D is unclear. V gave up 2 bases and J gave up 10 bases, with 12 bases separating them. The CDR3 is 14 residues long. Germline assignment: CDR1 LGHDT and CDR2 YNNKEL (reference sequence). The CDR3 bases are TGTGCCAGCAGCCAACTGGGAGGGAGGTCACCCCTCCACTTT. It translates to CASSQLGGRSPLHF.

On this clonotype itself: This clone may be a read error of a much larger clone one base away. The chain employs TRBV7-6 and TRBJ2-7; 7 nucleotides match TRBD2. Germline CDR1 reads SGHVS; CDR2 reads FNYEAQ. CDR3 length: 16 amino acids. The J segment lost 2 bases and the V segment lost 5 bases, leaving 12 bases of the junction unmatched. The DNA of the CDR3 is TGTGCCAGCAGCCCCCGTTGGAGCGGGACCGCCTACGAGCAGTACTTC. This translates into CASSPRWSGTAYEQYF. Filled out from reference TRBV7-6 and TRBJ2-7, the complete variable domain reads GAGVSQSPRYKVTKRGQDVALRCDPISGHVSLYWYRQALGQGPEFLTYFNYEAQQDKSGLPNDRFSAERPEGSISTLTIQRTEQRDSAMYRCASSPRWSGTAYEQYFGPGTRLTVT.

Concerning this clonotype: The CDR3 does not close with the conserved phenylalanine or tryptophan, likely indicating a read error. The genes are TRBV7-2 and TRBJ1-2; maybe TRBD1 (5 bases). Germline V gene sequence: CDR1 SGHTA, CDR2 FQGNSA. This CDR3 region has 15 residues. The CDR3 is CASSQDGYQGYGYTL. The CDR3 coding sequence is TGCGCCAGCAGCCAAGACGGGTATCAGGGCTATGGCTACACCCTC.

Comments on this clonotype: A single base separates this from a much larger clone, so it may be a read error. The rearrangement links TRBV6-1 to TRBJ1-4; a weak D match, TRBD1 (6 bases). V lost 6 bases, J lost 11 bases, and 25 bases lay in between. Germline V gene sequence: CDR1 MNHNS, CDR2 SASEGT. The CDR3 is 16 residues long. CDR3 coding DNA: TGTGCCAGCAGCCCGGACCGACTCCCCAGGGGTGACAAACTGTTTTTT. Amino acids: CASSPDRLPRGDKLFF.

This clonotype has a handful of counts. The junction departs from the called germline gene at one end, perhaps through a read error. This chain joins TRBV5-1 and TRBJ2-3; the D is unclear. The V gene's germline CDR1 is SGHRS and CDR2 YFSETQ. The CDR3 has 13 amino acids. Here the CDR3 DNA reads TGTGCCAGCAGCGCCCCTAGGATAGATACGCAGTATTTT. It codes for CASSAPRIDTQYF.

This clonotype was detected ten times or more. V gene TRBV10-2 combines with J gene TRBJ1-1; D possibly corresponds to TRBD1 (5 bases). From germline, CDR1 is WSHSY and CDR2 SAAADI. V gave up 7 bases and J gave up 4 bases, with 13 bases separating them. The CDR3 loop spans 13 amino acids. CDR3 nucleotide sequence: TGCGCCAGCAAAGACAGCCGCGGCACTGAAGCTTTCTTT. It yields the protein CASKDSRGTEAFF.

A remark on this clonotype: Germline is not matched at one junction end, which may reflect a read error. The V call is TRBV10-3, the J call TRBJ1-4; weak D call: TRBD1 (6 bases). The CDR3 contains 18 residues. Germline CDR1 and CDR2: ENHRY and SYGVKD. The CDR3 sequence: CASSYLGAARNLREKLFF. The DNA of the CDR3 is TGTGCCAGCAGTTACTTGGGGGCCGCAAGGAACTTAAGGGAAAAACTGTTTTTT.

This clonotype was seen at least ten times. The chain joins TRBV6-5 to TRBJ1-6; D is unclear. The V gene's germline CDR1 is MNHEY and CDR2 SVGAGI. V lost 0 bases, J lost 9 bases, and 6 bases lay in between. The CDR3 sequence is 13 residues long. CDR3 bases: TGTGCCAGCAGTTACTCGATTCTTTCACCCCTCCACTTT. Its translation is CASSYSILSPLHF.

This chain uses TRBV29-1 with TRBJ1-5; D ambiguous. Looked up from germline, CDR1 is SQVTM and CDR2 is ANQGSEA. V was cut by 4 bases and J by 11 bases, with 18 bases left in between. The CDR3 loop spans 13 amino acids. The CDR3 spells CSVVTSGIETQHF. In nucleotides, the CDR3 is TGCAGCGTTGTTACTAGCGGGATTGAGACCCAGCATTTT. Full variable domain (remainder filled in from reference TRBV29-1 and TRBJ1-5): SAVISQKPSRDICQRGTSLTIQCQVDSQVTMMFWYRQQPGQSLTLIATANQGSEATYESGFVIDKFPISRPNLTFSTLTVSNMSPEDSSIYLCSVVTSGIETQHFGDGTRLSIL.

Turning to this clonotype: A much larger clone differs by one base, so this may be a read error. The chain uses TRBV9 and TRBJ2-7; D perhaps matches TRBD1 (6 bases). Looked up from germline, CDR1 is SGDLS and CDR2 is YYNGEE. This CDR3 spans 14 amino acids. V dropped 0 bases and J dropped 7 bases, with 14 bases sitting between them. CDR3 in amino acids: CASSVEQGNNEQYF. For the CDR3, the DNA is TGTGCCAGCAGCGTAGAACAGGGTAACAATGAGCAGTACTTC.

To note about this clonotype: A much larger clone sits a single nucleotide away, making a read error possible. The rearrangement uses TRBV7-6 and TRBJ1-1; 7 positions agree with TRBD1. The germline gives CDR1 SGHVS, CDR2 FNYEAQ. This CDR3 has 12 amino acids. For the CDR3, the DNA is TGTGCCAGCAGCGAACCTCAGGGGGAAGCTCTCTTT. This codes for CASSEPQGEALF.

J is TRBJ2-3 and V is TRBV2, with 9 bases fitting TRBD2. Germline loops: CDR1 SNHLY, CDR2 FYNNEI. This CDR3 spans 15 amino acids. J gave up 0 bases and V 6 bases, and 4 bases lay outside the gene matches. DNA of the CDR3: TGTGCCAGCAGGAGACTAGCGGAGAGCACAGATACGCAGTATTTT. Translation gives CASRRLAESTDTQYF. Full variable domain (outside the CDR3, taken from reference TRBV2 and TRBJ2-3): EPEVTQTPSHQVTQMGQEVILRCVPISNHLYFYWYRQILGQKVEFLVSFYNNEISEKSEIFDDQFSVERPDGSNFTLKIRSTKLEDSAMYFCASRRLAESTDTQYFGPGTRLTVL.

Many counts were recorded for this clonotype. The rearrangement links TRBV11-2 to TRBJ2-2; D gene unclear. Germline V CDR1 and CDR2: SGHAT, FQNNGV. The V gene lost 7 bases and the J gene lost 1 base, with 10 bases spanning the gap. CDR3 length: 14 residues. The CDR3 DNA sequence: TGTGCCAGCACTACCACGTGGAACACCGGGGAGCTGTTTTTT. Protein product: CASTTTWNTGELFF.

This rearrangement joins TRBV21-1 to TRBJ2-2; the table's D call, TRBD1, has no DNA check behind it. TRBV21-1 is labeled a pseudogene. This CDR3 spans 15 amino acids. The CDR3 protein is CASSTTVTNTGELFF. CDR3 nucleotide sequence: TGTGCCAGCAGCACGACAGTTACGAACACCGGGGAGCTGTTTTTT.